A single sample gave rise to the 12 T cell receptor beta chains below, sequenced in a study of blood T cells in healthy people across ages (dated by TCRdb to between 2015 and 2016). The library was built by means of 5' RACE. Sequenced using an Illumina HiSeq 2500. A second 7 to 11 cycle PCR used a sample-barcoded 5' primer and a J-beta primer mix. TCRdb handled the public reads itself, with Q25 trimming in fastp and clone calling in MiXCR, and kept productive beta chains. Identical CDR3 protein sequences are pooled into one entry, listed with their most common genes and DNA. The sample table records 1 million to 1.2 million distinct CDR3 sequences; about two fifths of these occur just once. The ten largest clones capture about 12% of the sample. The sequencing input was blood. The receptors shown here come from a man between 18 and 29 years old in good health.

V and J are TRBV12-3 or TRBV12-4 and TRBJ2-3; 8 nucleotides align to TRBD1. V gave up 3 bases and J gave up 4 bases; unmatched junction bases: 6. This CDR3 is built from 15 residues. This CDR3 is CASSFGRGQPDTQYF. The CDR3 nucleotides are TGTGCCAGCAGTTTCGGCAGGGGGCAGCCAGATACGCAGTATTTT.

To note about this clonotype: This may arise from a read error, as a much more abundant clone is one base away. The genes are TRBV6-6 and TRBJ2-3; no reliable D call. Germline loops: CDR1 MNHNY, CDR2 SVGAGI (reference sequence). Trimming left V 0 bases short and J 1 base short, with 5 bases between. This CDR3 has 14 amino acids. The CDR3 here is CASSYSAGTDTQYF. CDR3 in DNA: TGTGCCAGCAGTTACTCGGCGGGCACAGATACGCAGTATTTT.

This clonotype was found many times. The chain recombines TRBV18 with TRBJ2-2; the match to TRBD1 covers 9 bases. Germline V lookup: CDR1 KGHSH, CDR2 LQKENI. The length of the CDR3 is 14 residues. V shed 4 bases, J shed 6 bases, and the junction held 3 bases outside the gene matches. CDR3 bases: TGTGCCAGCTCACAGGACAGGGGACCCGGGGAGCTGTTTTTT. It specifies CASSQDRGPGELFF.

This clonotype was seen a handful of times. This chain joins TRBV4-3 and TRBJ2-1; tentative D call: TRBD1 (5 bases). The V end was cut by 2 bases, the J end by 8 bases, with 28 bases between. CDR1 is LGHNA, CDR2 YSLEER, per germline. CDR3 size: 19 residues. The CDR3 loop is CASSQFHWARELYEDEQFF. The CDR3 DNA follows: TGCGCCAGCAGCCAATTTCATTGGGCCAGGGAATTATATGAGGATGAGCAGTTCTTC.

The chain has TRBV29-1 and TRBJ2-1; 9 positions agree with TRBD1. J gave up 8 bases and V 4 bases, and 3 bases lay outside the gene matches. Germline loops: CDR1 SQVTM, CDR2 ANQGSEA. The CDR3 extends over 12 amino acids. The CDR3 nucleotides read TGCAGCGTTGTGGGACAGGGTTATGAGCAGTTCTTC. Translating gives CSVVGQGYEQFF.

The V gene is TRBV6-1, the J gene TRBJ2-3; D is uncertain. Germline V lookup: CDR1 MNHNS, CDR2 SASEGT. With 1 base removed from V and 2 bases from J, the gap between germline ends came to 10 bases. CDR3 length: 15 residues. This chain's CDR3 is CASSEGERFTDTQYF. The CDR3 DNA is TGTGCCAGCAGTGAAGGGGAACGATTCACAGATACGCAGTATTTT.

The chain is built from TRBV25-1 and TRBJ1-6; 9 bases fit TRBD1. J was trimmed by 8 bases and V by 0 bases; bases with no gene match: 5. The CDR3 consists of 16 residues. Germline values: CDR1 MGHDK, CDR2 SYGVNS. This CDR3 is CASSEYGGQGDSPLHF. In nucleotides, the CDR3 is TGTGCCAGCAGTGAATACGGGGGACAGGGAGATTCACCCCTCCACTTT.

The chain is built from TRBV27 and TRBJ2-3; possible D gene TRBD1, 6 bases. The CDR3 has 17 residues. Per germline, CDR1 MNHEY and CDR2 SMNVEV (reference sequence). Trimming removed 5 bases at V and 4 bases at J, with 22 bases between. CDR3 region: CASSPRGGGFSSDTQYF. The CDR3 bases are TGTGCCAGCAGTCCCCGAGGGGGTGGGTTTAGTTCAGATACGCAGTATTTT.

The gene calls are TRBV2 and TRBJ1-1; the match to TRBD1 covers 11 bases. Losses at the gene ends were 4 bases for V and 0 bases for J; bases not matched to a gene: 7. Germline CDR1 is SNHLY and CDR2 is FYNNEI. The CDR3 spans 17 residues. CDR3 nucleotide sequence: TGTGCCAGCAGTGGCAGGACAGGGGGCCCGATGAACACTGAAGCTTTCTTT. Residues: CASSGRTGGPMNTEAFF.

There are many counts of this clonotype. The chain recombines TRBV5-1 with TRBJ2-4; D call uncertain. CDR1 SGHRS and CDR2 YFSETQ come from the germline V gene. The CDR3 consists of 13 residues. Between the trimmed V and J ends, which lost 4 bases and 1 base, there was a span of 6 bases. This chain's CDR3 is CASSTMAKNIQYF. CDR3 sequence (DNA): TGCGCCAGCAGCACCATGGCCAAAAACATTCAGTACTTC. Full variable domain (missing parts from reference TRBV5-1 and TRBJ2-4): KAGVTQTPRYLIKTRGQQVTLSCSPISGHRSVSWYQQTPGQGLQFLFEYFSETQRNKGNFPGRFSGRQFSNSRSEMNVSTLELGDSALYLCASSTMAKNIQYFGAGTRLSVL.

The chain is built from TRBV19 and TRBJ1-6, with TRBD1 matching over 10 bases. Trimming at V came to 7 bases and at J to 8 bases, leaving 2 bases not matched to a gene. The germline V gene encodes CDR1 LNHDA and CDR2 SQIVND (reference sequence). There are 13 residues in the CDR3. CDR3 sequence (DNA): TGTGCCAGTAAGGACAGGGGGGATTCACCCCTCCACTTT. Protein sequence: CASKDRGDSPLHF.

This clonotype was detected many times. The chain joins TRBV12-3 or TRBV12-4 to TRBJ1-5; TRBD1 agrees at 7 bases. The V segment lost 6 bases and the J segment 4 bases; nucleotides outside the gene matches: 6. The CDR3 length is 14 residues. The CDR3 region is CASRSTGMNQPQHF. CDR3 sequence (DNA): TGTGCCAGCAGATCGACAGGGATGAATCAGCCCCAGCATTTT.